The 21 T cell receptor beta chains listed next were all sequenced from one sample in a study of technical replicates of blood from several donors (dated by TCRdb to about 2017). Library preparation employed the immunoSEQ multiplex PCR assay. This is the immuneACCESS table as TCRdb keeps it, with only in-frame sequences that have V and J called. A part of the clones is gone; compared with another copy, unresolved V genes explain less than half, and the rest is unexplained. The sample profile shows 75,000 to 95,000 clones; about 93% of them were found once. Of the sample, roughly 0.3% falls within the top ten clones. Material for sequencing was T cells isolated from PBMCs. The source of these receptors is a human donor in good health.

J is TRBJ1-3 and V is TRBV19; D gene uncertain. Trimming took 3 bases from V and 4 from J, leaving 10 bases between them. Looked up from germline, CDR1 is LNHDA and CDR2 is SQIVND (reference sequence). The CDR3 runs to 14 residues. The CDR3: CASSIAGFGNTIYF. In DNA form, the CDR3 reads TGTGCCAGTAGTATTGCAGGTTTCGGAAACACCATATATTTT. Looking up the rest from reference TRBV19 and TRBJ1-3 gives the full variable domain: DGGITQSPKYLFRKEGQNVTLSCEQNLNHDAMYWYRQDPGQGLRLIYYSQIVNDFQKGDIAEGYSVSREKKESFPLTVTSAQKNPTAFYLCASSIAGFGNTIYFGEGSWLTVV.

The chain combines TRBV18 with TRBJ1-1, with TRBD1 matching 7 bases. The CDR3 runs 13 residues. Germline V gene lookup returns CDR1 KGHSH and CDR2 LQKENI. The ends lost 4 bases at V and 3 bases at J; junction bases unmatched: 2. The CDR3 reads CASSQGADTEAFF. CDR3 nucleotide sequence: TGTGCCAGCTCACAGGGGGCGGACACTGAAGCTTTCTTT.

J is TRBJ2-7 and V is TRBV9; D might be TRBD1 (5 bases). The germline V gene encodes CDR1 SGDLS and CDR2 YYNGEE. Trimming stripped 3 bases from V and 0 bases from J, with 13 bases between. The CDR3 sequence is 15 residues long. The DNA for the CDR3 is TGTGCCAGCAGCGGTGACAGCTCTAGCTCCTACGAGCAGTACTTC. It yields the protein CASSGDSSSSYEQYF.

V gene TRBV10-3 combines with J gene TRBJ2-3; 8 bases map to TRBD2. With V trimmed by 10 bases and J by 6 bases, 15 bases remained unmatched. Germline assignment: CDR1 ENHRY and CDR2 SYGVKD. The CDR3 is made up of 15 amino acids. The CDR3 DNA follows: TGTGCCAACCAAGCGGGAGAGTCGTTTGGGGATACGCAGTATTTT. Amino acids: CANQAGESFGDTQYF.

This clone was found once. The gene calls are TRBV19 and TRBJ2-6, with 10 positions matching TRBD2. CDR3 size: 16 residues. Germline V gene sequence: CDR1 LNHDA, CDR2 SQIVND (reference sequence). Unmatched junction bases numbered 4, after V lost 8 bases and J lost 0 bases. The CDR3 here is CASLAGALSGANVLTF. CDR3 coding DNA: TGTGCCAGTCTAGCGGGAGCGCTCTCTGGGGCCAACGTCCTGACTTTC. Looking up the rest from reference TRBV19 and TRBJ2-6 gives the full variable domain: DGGITQSPKYLFRKEGQNVTLSCEQNLNHDAMYWYRQDPGQGLRLIYYSQIVNDFQKGDIAEGYSVSREKKESFPLTVTSAQKNPTAFYLCASLAGALSGANVLTFGAGSRLTVL.

This clone was detected only a few times. V gene TRBV18 combines with J gene TRBJ1-4, with 7 bases identical to TRBD1. J gave up 5 bases and V 6 bases, and 3 bases lay outside the gene matches. CDR1 and CDR2 (germline): KGHSH, LQKENI. The CDR3 consists of 13 residues. The CDR3 reads CASSRDSNEKLFF. The DNA for the CDR3 is TGTGCCAGCTCCCGGGACAGCAATGAAAAACTGTTTTTT.

This chain links TRBV5-8 with TRBJ2-7, with unresolved D. The ends were cut back, 2 bases at V and 2 bases at J, with 8 bases in the middle. The CDR3 is made up of 13 amino acids. The germline V gene has CDR1 SGHTS and CDR2 YDEGEE. The CDR3 coding sequence is TGTGCCAGCAGCTTTAGCAGTACCTACGAGCAGTACTTC. It codes for CASSFSSTYEQYF. Combining the CDR3 with reference TRBV5-8 and TRBJ2-7 gives the whole variable domain EAGVTQSPTHLIKTRGQQATLRCSPISGHTSVYWYQQALGLGLQFLLWYDEGEERNRGNFPPRFSGRQFPNYSSELNVNALELEDSALYLCASSFSSTYEQYFGPGTRLTVT.

The V and J genes are TRBV13 and TRBJ1-2, with TRBD1 matching 7 bases. The CDR3 has 14 amino acids. CDR1 is PRHDT, CDR2 FYEKMQ, per germline (reference sequence). The V segment lost 5 bases and the J segment 5 bases; nucleotides outside the gene matches: 8. CDR3 DNA sequence: TGTGCCAGCAGCCAGGGGACAGACCTTTATGGCTACACCTTC. This codes for CASSQGTDLYGYTF.

The gene calls are TRBV5-1 and TRBJ2-3; 8 positions agree with TRBD1. V was pared by 2 bases and J by 1 base, with 3 bases of the junction left unmatched. Germline V lookup: CDR1 SGHRS, CDR2 YFSETQ. The CDR3 extends over 15 amino acids. CDR3 residues: CASSFLGQGTDTQYF. The DNA of the CDR3 is TGCGCCAGCAGCTTCCTGGGACAGGGCACAGATACGCAGTATTTT.

The J gene is TRBJ1-2, the V gene TRBV10-2; tentative D call: TRBD1 (5 bases). CDR1 WSHSY and CDR2 SAAADI come from the germline V gene. This CDR3 is 15 amino acids long. V was pared by 2 bases and J by 5 bases, with 15 bases between. In DNA form, the CDR3 reads TGCGCCAGCAGTGAGACGGGGCAGGGAGGGTATGGCTACACCTTC. It encodes CASSETGQGGYGYTF.

In its sample, this clone was seen once. V usage is TRBV5-4 and J usage is TRBJ2-7, with 7 bases matching TRBD2. Germline values: CDR1 SGHNT, CDR2 YYREEE (reference sequence). V lost 4 bases, J lost 3 bases, and 13 bases stayed unmatched. This CDR3 is 16 amino acids long. CDR3 bases: TGTGCCAGCAGCCATATGGGGGGGACTTATAGCTACGAGCAGTACTTC. This gives the protein CASSHMGGTYSYEQYF.

The rearrangement uses TRBV5-1 and TRBJ1-2, with a tentative D call TRBD1 (6 bases). This CDR3 has 16 amino acids. Trimming shortened V by 0 bases and J by 2 bases, and 14 bases separated the two germline ends. Looked up from germline, CDR1 is SGHRS and CDR2 is YFSETQ. The CDR3 loop reads CASSLEFGTPNYGYTF. The CDR3 DNA reads TGCGCCAGCAGCTTGGAATTCGGGACACCGAACTATGGCTACACCTTC. Combining the CDR3 with reference TRBV5-1 and TRBJ1-2 gives the whole variable domain KAGVTQTPRYLIKTRGQQVTLSCSPISGHRSVSWYQQTPGQGLQFLFEYFSETQRNKGNFPGRFSGRQFSNSRSEMNVSTLELGDSALYLCASSLEFGTPNYGYTFGSGTRLTVV.

This clone was observed a few times. The chain has TRBV28 and TRBJ1-3; a weak D match, TRBD1 (5 bases). V lost 1 base and J lost 8, with 9 bases in between. There are 13 residues in the CDR3. Germline-derived CDR1 and CDR2 are MDHEN and SYDVKM. The CDR3 sequence: CASSLSRVYTIYF. The CDR3 bases are TGTGCCAGCAGTTTATCCAGGGTATACACCATATATTTT.

The chain is built from TRBV6-5 and TRBJ2-7; D is perhaps TRBD1 (6 bases). Germline lookup yields CDR1 MNHEY and CDR2 SVGAGI. The CDR3 consists of 15 residues. V was trimmed by 1 base and J by 5 bases, leaving 15 bases between them. The chain's CDR3 is CASSYLGQGPNEQYF. The DNA for the CDR3 is TGTGCCAGCAGTTACTTGGGCCAGGGGCCCAACGAGCAGTACTTC.

The V gene is TRBV4-1, the J gene TRBJ2-1, with 10 nucleotides matching TRBD2. With 1 base clipped from V and 7 bases from J, the junction kept 4 bases outside the gene matches. Germline CDR1 MGHRA, CDR2 YSYEKL. The CDR3 spans 15 residues. This chain's CDR3 is CASSQVDSGGNEQFF. The CDR3 DNA reads as TGCGCCAGCAGCCAAGTTGATAGCGGGGGGAATGAGCAGTTCTTC.

The V gene is TRBV7-2, the J gene TRBJ1-5; no firm D call. V was clipped by 5 bases and J by 7 bases, with 12 bases between them. This CDR3 has 13 residues. Germline V gene sequence: CDR1 SGHTA, CDR2 FQGNSA. The CDR3: CASSIQDIQPQHF. The DNA for the CDR3 is TGTGCCAGCAGCATCCAGGATATCCAGCCCCAGCATTTT.

This rearrangement joins TRBV11-2 to TRBJ1-2; D might be TRBD1 (6 bases). Trimming removed 1 base from V and 8 bases from J, with 11 bases in between. The CDR3 totals 13 residues. CDR1 is SGHAT, CDR2 FQNNGV, per germline. The CDR3 DNA is TGTGCCAGCAGCTTAGGGACAGAGCAGGGCTACACCTTC. Amino acid sequence: CASSLGTEQGYTF.

This sequence joins TRBV7-6 and TRBJ2-1; no clear D. CDR1 SGHVS and CDR2 FNYEAQ come from the germline V gene. V was shortened by 5 bases and J by 2 bases, with 16 bases between the two germline ends. The CDR3 spans 16 residues. The CDR3 loop is CASSPRLGQTYNEQFF. The DNA for the CDR3 is TGTGCCAGCAGCCCCCGCCTTGGGCAGACCTACAATGAGCAGTTCTTC.

J is TRBJ1-4 and V is TRBV11-1; possible D gene TRBD1, 5 bases. The CDR3 is 16 residues long. Germline CDR1 reads SGHAT; CDR2 reads FQDESV (reference sequence). V shed 4 bases and J shed 1 base, with 13 bases lying between them. CDR3 sequence (DNA): TGTGCCAGCAGCTCCCAGGGCTTCGGAACTAATGAAAAACTGTTTTTT. The encoded protein is CASSSQGFGTNEKLFF. Using reference TRBV11-1 and TRBJ1-4 for the parts outside the CDR3, the full variable domain is EAEVAQSPRYKITEKSQAVAFWCDPISGHATLYWYRQILGQGPELLVQFQDESVVDDSQLPKDRFSAERLKGVDSTLKIQPAELGDSAMYLCASSSQGFGTNEKLFFGSGTQLSVL.

The rearrangement uses TRBV4-1 and TRBJ1-2; D is ambiguous. CDR1 is MGHRA and CDR2 is YSYEKL in the germline V gene. V lost 2 bases and J 3 bases, leaving 16 bases between the germline ends. CDR3 length: 16 residues. For the CDR3, the DNA is TGCGCCAGCAGCCAAAGGGTTGGAGGGCACGACTATGGCTACACCTTC. Translating gives CASSQRVGGHDYGYTF.

The V gene is TRBV9, the J gene TRBJ2-7; D uncertain. The ends were cut back, 0 bases at V and 0 bases at J, with 10 bases in the middle. Germline CDR1 is SGDLS and CDR2 is YYNGEE. The CDR3 contains 15 residues. The CDR3 region has the DNA TGTGCCAGCAGCGTAGGCCTAGAGAGCTCCTACGAGCAGTACTTC. Translated, it gives CASSVGLESSYEQYF.